The source of this TCR beta chain is a study of blood T cell repertoires in COVID-19. As for the study in general: Sites in the United States, Italy and Spain provided acute and convalescent COVID-19 samples.

This table comes from immunoSEQ multiplex PCR, and its TCRdb copy is limited to in-frame clones, with some not included. The table has more than 120,000 clones, approximately 86% seen once. The germline V gene encodes CDR1 WNHNN and CDR2 SYGVQD (reference sequence). CDR3 length equals 15 residues. V dropped 6 bases and J dropped 4; count of bases not matched to a gene: 3. This receptor was identified in a woman aged 50 to 60 with acute or convalescent COVID-19. This chain links TRBV10-1 with TRBJ2-2; 12 bases fit TRBD2. The sample comprised peripheral blood. For the CDR3, the DNA is TGCGCCAGCAGCCGGACTAGCGGGACCACCGGGGAGCTGTTTTTT. It yields the protein CASSRTSGTTGELFF.